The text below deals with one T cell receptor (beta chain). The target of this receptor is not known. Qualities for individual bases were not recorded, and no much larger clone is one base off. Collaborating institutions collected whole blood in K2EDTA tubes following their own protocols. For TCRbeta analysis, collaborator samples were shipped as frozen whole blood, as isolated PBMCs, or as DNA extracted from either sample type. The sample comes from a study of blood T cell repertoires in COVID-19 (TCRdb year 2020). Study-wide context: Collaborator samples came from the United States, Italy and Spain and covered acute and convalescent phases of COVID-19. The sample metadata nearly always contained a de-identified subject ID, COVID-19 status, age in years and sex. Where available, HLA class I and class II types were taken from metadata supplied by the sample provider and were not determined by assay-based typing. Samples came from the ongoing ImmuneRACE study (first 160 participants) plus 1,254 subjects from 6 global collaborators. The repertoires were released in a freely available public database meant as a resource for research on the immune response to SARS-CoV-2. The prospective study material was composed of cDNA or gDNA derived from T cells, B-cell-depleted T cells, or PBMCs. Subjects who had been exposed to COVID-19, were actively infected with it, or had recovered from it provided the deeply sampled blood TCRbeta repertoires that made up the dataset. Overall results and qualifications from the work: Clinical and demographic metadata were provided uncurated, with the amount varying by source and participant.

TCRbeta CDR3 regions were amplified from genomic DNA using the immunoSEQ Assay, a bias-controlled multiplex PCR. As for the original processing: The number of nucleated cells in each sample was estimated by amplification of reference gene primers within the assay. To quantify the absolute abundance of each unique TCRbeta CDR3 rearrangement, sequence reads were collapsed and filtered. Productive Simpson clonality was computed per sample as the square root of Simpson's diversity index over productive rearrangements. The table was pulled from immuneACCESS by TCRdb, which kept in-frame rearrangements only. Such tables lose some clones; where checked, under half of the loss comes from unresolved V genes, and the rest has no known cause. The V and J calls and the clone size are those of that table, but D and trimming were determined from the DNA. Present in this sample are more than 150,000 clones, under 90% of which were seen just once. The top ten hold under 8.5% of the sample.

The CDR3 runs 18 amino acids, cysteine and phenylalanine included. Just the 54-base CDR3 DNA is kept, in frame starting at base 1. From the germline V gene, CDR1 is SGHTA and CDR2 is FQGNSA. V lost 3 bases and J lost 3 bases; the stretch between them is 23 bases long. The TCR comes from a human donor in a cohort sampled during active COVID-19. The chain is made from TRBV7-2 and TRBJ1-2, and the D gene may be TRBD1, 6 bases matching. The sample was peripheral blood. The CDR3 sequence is CASSLPPGFRAGDYGYTF. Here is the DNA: TGTGCCAGCAGCTTGCCCCCGGGGTTTAGGGCAGGGGACTATGGCTACACCTTC.